This T cell receptor beta chain was sequenced in a study of T cells in Graves' hyperthyroidism and ophthalmopathy. TCR beta CDR3 regions were amplified from RNA transcripts. The HTBI primer set was used in a first-round RT-PCR of the TCR CDR3. From the multiplex PCR reads, TCRdb called clonotypes with MiXCR, one entry per CDR3 protein. The data show about 350,000 distinct CDR3 sequences, around 18% seen once. In its sample, this clonotype was seen many times. The V gene lost 4 bases and the J gene lost 3 bases, with 14 bases spanning the gap. Per germline, CDR1 SGHRS and CDR2 YFSETQ. CDR3 length: 14 residues. Uncontrolled infection, other autoimmune disease, pregnancy or lactation excluded patients.

Specimen: blood. This chain connects TRBV5-1 to TRBJ2-7, with D unclear. The clonotype was recovered from a woman aged 40 to 50 with Graves' ophthalmopathy. The CDR3 region is CASSPTPLVYEQYF. DNA for the CDR3: TGCGCCAGCAGCCCTACACCGTTAGTCTACGAGCAGTACTTC.